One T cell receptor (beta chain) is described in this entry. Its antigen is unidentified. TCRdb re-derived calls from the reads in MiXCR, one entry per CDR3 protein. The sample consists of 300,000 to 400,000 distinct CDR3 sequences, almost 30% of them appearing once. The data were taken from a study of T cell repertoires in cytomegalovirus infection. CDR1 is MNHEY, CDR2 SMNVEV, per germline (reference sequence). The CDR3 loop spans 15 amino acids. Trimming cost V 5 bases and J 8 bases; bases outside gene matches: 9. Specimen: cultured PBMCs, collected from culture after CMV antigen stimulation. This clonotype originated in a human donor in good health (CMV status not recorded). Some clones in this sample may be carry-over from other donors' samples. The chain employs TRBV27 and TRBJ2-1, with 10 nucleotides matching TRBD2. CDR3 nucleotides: TGTGCCAGCAGTACCCTAGCGGGAGACAGCCATGAGCAGTTCTTC. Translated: CASSTLAGDSHEQFF.